The 25 T cell receptor beta chains reported below all come from one sample, sequenced in a study of T cell responses to AZD1222 COVID-19 vaccine. Sequencing used immunoSEQ multiplex PCR; TCRdb keeps in-frame clones, though not all of them. The sample consists of approximately 300,000 clones, almost 95% of them appearing once. Sample: peripheral blood, taken 28 days after the second AZD1222 dose. These receptors all come from an adult who received the AZD1222 COVID-19 vaccine.

The chain links TRBV6-5 to TRBJ2-1, with a tentative D call TRBD1 (6 bases). This CDR3 region has 14 residues. Germline CDR1 reads MNHEY; CDR2 reads SVGAGI. The ends were cut back, 6 bases at V and 7 bases at J, with 16 bases in the middle. As DNA, the CDR3 is TGTGCCAGCAGGACGGGACAAAGTTGGAATGAGCAGTTCTTC. Its protein product is CASRTGQSWNEQFF.

The chain uses TRBV3-1 (or the pseudogene TRBV3-2) and TRBJ2-7, with no clear D. Trimming cost V 0 bases and J 6 bases, with 15 bases left between them. Germline V CDR1 and CDR2: LGHDT, YNNKEL (reference sequence). This CDR3 has 15 residues. The CDR3 DNA reads as TGTGCCAGCAGCCAAGATTTAGCAGTCTCAGGCGAGCAGTACTTC. Its translation is CASSQDLAVSGEQYF.

CDR3 DNA sequence: TGTGCCAGCAGCGTAGGGGAGGGGGCGCGGATAAACACCATATATTTT. Amino acids: CASSVGEGARINTIYF. The chain carries TRBV9 and TRBJ1-3; the match to TRBD1 covers 7 bases. J lost 6 bases, V lost 0 bases, and 9 bases had no gene match. CDR1 and CDR2 (germline): SGDLS, YYNGEE. The CDR3 has 16 residues. The complete variable domain, with remaining parts taken from reference TRBV9 and TRBJ1-3, reads DSGVTQTPKHLITATGQRVTLRCSPRSGDLSVYWYQQSLDQGLQFLIQYYNGEERAKGNILERFSAQQFPDLHSELNLSSLELGDSALYFCASSVGEGARINTIYFGEGSWLTVV.

CDR3 loop: CASSQERAGHEDSPLHF. CDR3 DNA sequence: TGTGCCAGCAGCCAAGAAAGGGCGGGACACGAGGATTCACCCCTCCACTTT. This chain uses TRBV3-1 (or the pseudogene TRBV3-2) with TRBJ1-6; tentative D call: TRBD1 (6 bases). The length of the CDR3 is 17 residues. V was cut by 0 bases and J by 8 bases, with 17 bases left in between. Germline-derived CDR1 and CDR2 are LGHDT and YNNKEL (reference sequence).

The chain uses TRBV28 and TRBJ2-1; D remains ambiguous. The CDR3 covers 11 residues. V lost 3 bases and J lost 7, with 4 bases in between. The germline gives CDR1 MDHEN, CDR2 SYDVKM. DNA for the CDR3: TGTGCCAGCAGTTTGAAAAATGAGCAGTTCTTC. Its protein is CASSLKNEQFF.

The chain links TRBV19 to TRBJ2-1; tentative D call: TRBD2 (5 bases). The CDR3 is 14 amino acids. The germline gives CDR1 LNHDA, CDR2 SQIVND (reference sequence). The V gene lost 1 base and the J gene lost 7 bases, with 11 bases spanning the gap. The CDR3, as DNA: TGTGCCAGTAGTATAGGAAGCGGCCCTAATGAGCAGTTCTTC. Amino acids: CASSIGSGPNEQFF.

The chain links TRBV28 to TRBJ2-7; D is undetermined. Looked up from germline, CDR1 is MDHEN and CDR2 is SYDVKM. Trimming took 6 bases from V and 0 from J, leaving 21 bases between them. The CDR3 is 17 residues long. Here the CDR3 reads CASSLPLLLHTSYEQYF. As DNA, the CDR3 is TGTGCCAGCAGCCTGCCCCTTTTACTGCACACCTCCTACGAGCAGTACTTC.

The genes are TRBV28 and TRBJ2-7; possibly TRBD2 for D (7 bases). From germline, CDR1 is MDHEN and CDR2 SYDVKM. The CDR3 runs 15 residues. Trimming took off 3 bases at V and 5 bases at J, with 17 bases between the two ends. CDR3 in amino acids: CASSFWGGGSDEQYF. The CDR3 DNA reads TGTGCCAGCAGTTTTTGGGGAGGGGGTAGTGACGAGCAGTACTTC.

This sequence joins TRBV9 and TRBJ2-5; D unresolved. Deletions cut 3 bases from V and 5 bases from J, with 23 bases between. The CDR3 runs 17 residues. Germline CDR1 and CDR2: SGDLS and YYNGEE. In nucleotides, the CDR3 is TGTGCCAGCAGCGCCCGTGGGCGAGCTTCCCCAACGGAGACCCAGTACTTC. It specifies CASSARGRASPTETQYF.

This clone was counted between two and nine times. The J gene is TRBJ2-2, the V gene TRBV7-3; D remains ambiguous. Per the germline V gene, CDR1 is SGHTA and CDR2 is FQGTGA. Trimming shortened V by 5 bases and J by 5 bases, and 9 bases separated the two germline ends. This CDR3 has 13 residues. CDR3 nucleotide sequence: TGTGCCAGCAGCCGTCAACAAACCGGGGAGCTGTTTTTT. Translated: CASSRQQTGELFF.

This chain uses TRBV6-5 with TRBJ1-6; D perhaps matches TRBD1 (5 bases). The V and J ends lost 0 bases and 9 bases respectively, with 12 bases between them. CDR3 size: 15 residues. Germline assignment: CDR1 MNHEY and CDR2 SVGAGI. The CDR3 reads CASSYSRGGFSPLHF. CDR3 nucleotides: TGTGCCAGCAGTTACTCTAGGGGCGGATTTTCACCCCTCCACTTT.

CDR3 in amino acids: CASSPFNEQYF. CDR3 nucleotides: TGTGCCAGCAGCCCCTTTAACGAGCAGTACTTC. This sequence joins TRBV12-3 or TRBV12-4 and TRBJ2-7; D gene unclear. Trimming took 6 bases from V and 5 from J, leaving 8 bases between them. The CDR3 covers 11 residues.

The chain has TRBV28 and TRBJ1-5; D remains ambiguous. The V gene's germline CDR1 is MDHEN and CDR2 SYDVKM. The CDR3 sequence is 14 residues long. Trimming pared 6 bases from V and 0 bases from J, leaving 9 bases between. CDR3 sequence (DNA): TGTGCCAGCAGCGTGTGGGTTAGCAATCAGCCCCAGCATTTT. Its translation: CASSVWVSNQPQHF.

Comments on this clone: Other DNA sequences in the same sample also yield this CDR3. The chain is built from TRBV3-1 (or the pseudogene TRBV3-2) and TRBJ1-1, with D unresolved. The V and J ends lost 4 bases and 0 bases respectively, with 9 bases between them. Looked up from germline, CDR1 is LGHDT and CDR2 is YNNKEL (reference sequence). The CDR3 sequence is 14 residues long. The CDR3 DNA is TGTGCCAGCAGCCCCGGCAGCCTGAACACTGAAGCTTTCTTT. Translation gives CASSPGSLNTEAFF.

The chain combines TRBV28 with TRBJ2-2; 7 nucleotides align to TRBD2. V lost 4 bases to trimming and J lost 6 bases; unmatched junction nucleotides: 11. Germline V lookup: CDR1 MDHEN, CDR2 SYDVKM. The CDR3 is 16 amino acids. Written as DNA, the CDR3 is TGTGCCAGCAGTTGGGGAGGGACCAGCGGGGCCGGGGAGCTGTTTTTT. This translates into CASSWGGTSGAGELFF.

With regard to this clone: The junction shows a germline mismatch at one end, possibly a read error. Distinct nucleotide sequences in the sample also encode this CDR3. The chain carries TRBV28 and TRBJ2-1; weak D call: TRBD2 (5 bases). Germline values: CDR1 MDHEN, CDR2 SYDVKM. There are 14 residues in the CDR3. The DNA of the CDR3 is TGTGCTAGCAGGATCGGAGGTAGCGTCAATGAGCAGTTCTTC. Residues: CASRIGGSVNEQFF.

The rearrangement uses TRBV10-3 and TRBJ2-5; TRBD1 matches 7 bases. J was trimmed by 5 bases and V by 7 bases; bases with no gene match: 10. The germline V gene has CDR1 ENHRY and CDR2 SYGVKD. The CDR3 has 14 amino acids. CDR3 region: CAINNRGVGETQYF. CDR3 DNA: TGTGCCATCAACAACAGGGGAGTAGGGGAGACCCAGTACTTC.

The chain links TRBV7-9 to TRBJ2-1; TRBD2 is a possible D gene (6 bases). In germline, CDR1 is SEHNR, CDR2 FQNEAQ (reference sequence). CDR3 size: 15 residues. Deletions cut 2 bases from V and 16 bases from J, with 24 bases between. CDR3 sequence: CASSLQSGSGSPPFF. The CDR3 bases are TGTGCCAGCAGCTTACAATCGGGGAGCGGGTCCCCCCCTTTCTTC.

This chain links TRBV4-1 with TRBJ2-7; TRBD1 matches 8 bases. Germline V CDR1 and CDR2: MGHRA, YSYEKL. V was pared by 4 bases and J by 4 bases, with 9 bases of the junction left unmatched. This CDR3 spans 15 amino acids. This CDR3 reads CASSRSPGGGYEQYF. In DNA form, the CDR3 reads TGCGCCAGCAGCCGCTCCCCAGGGGGCGGATACGAGCAGTACTTC.

The gene calls are TRBV28 and TRBJ2-7; 10 nucleotides agree with TRBD2. The junction had 11 bases not matched to a gene; V was cut back by 3 bases and J by 12 bases. Germline V CDR1 and CDR2: MDHEN, SYDVKM. This CDR3 contains 14 residues. Written as DNA, the CDR3 is TGTGCCAGCAGTTTGAGTCTAGCGGGAGTAGAGTGGTACTTC. This sequence encodes CASSLSLAGVEWYF.

The rearrangement uses TRBV19 and TRBJ2-7; D possibly corresponds to TRBD1 (7 bases). V lost 3 bases to trimming and J lost 4 bases, with 13 bases between them. Germline V lookup: CDR1 LNHDA, CDR2 SQIVND (reference sequence). There are 14 residues in the CDR3. In DNA, the CDR3 is TGTGCCAGTAGTATGGAGGGGGCGACGTACGAGCAGTACTTC. The encoded protein is CASSMEGATYEQYF.

With respect to this clone: The sample holds other DNA sequences that translate to the same CDR3. V and J are TRBV28 and TRBJ1-2; D gene unclear. The CDR3 totals 12 residues. The V end lost 4 bases, the J end lost 5 bases, and 8 bases lay between the germline ends. Germline assignment: CDR1 MDHEN and CDR2 SYDVKM. The CDR3 is CASSSGPYGYTF. For the CDR3, the DNA is TGTGCCAGCAGTTCCGGGCCTTATGGCTACACCTTC.

The chain has TRBV28 and TRBJ2-7, with 8 bases lining up with TRBD2. The V gene's germline CDR1 is MDHEN and CDR2 SYDVKM. Germline trimming cut 2 bases from V and 6 bases from J; bases unmatched to any gene: 3. CDR3 size: 13 residues. CDR3 coding DNA: TGTGCCAGCAGTTTACCGGGAGGGGGCGAGCAGTACTTC. This encodes CASSLPGGGEQYF.

The V call is TRBV2, the J call TRBJ2-1; TRBD2 matches at 11 bases. The V gene end was trimmed by 7 bases and the J gene end by 5 bases; junction bases not matched to a gene: 7. Germline V CDR1 and CDR2: SNHLY, FYNNEI. The CDR3 consists of 15 residues. The CDR3, as DNA: TGTGCCAGCAAGTCTAGCGGGAGGCGTAACAATGAGCAGTTCTTC. The encoded protein is CASKSSGRRNNEQFF.

A note on this clone: The sample carries other DNA sequences with the same CDR3. The V and J genes are TRBV5-1 and TRBJ2-2; D unresolved. The V gene lost 0 bases and the J gene lost 2 bases, with 8 bases spanning the gap. The CDR3 sequence is 15 residues long. Germline V gene lookup returns CDR1 SGHRS and CDR2 YFSETQ. The CDR3 spells CASSLGGRNTGELFF. CDR3 bases: TGCGCCAGCAGCTTGGGTGGCAGAAACACCGGGGAGCTGTTTTTT.